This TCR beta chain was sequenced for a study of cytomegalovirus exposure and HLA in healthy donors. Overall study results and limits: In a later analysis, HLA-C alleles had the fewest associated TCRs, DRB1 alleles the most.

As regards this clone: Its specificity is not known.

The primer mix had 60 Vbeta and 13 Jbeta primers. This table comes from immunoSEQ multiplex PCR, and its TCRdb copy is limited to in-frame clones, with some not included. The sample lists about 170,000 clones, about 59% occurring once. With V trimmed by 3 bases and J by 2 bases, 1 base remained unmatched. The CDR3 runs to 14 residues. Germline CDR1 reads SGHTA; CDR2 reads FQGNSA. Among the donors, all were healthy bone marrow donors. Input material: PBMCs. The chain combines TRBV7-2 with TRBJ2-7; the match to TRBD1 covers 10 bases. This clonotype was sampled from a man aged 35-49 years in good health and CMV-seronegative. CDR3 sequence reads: CASSFGTGAYEQYF. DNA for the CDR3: TGTGCCAGCAGCTTTGGGACAGGGGCCTACGAGCAGTACTTC.